The TCR beta chain described here comes from a study of blood T cell repertoires in COVID-19. Study at large: Acute and convalescent COVID-19 specimens originated in the United States, Italy and Spain. Nucleic acid was either cDNA or gDNA, and it came from T cells, B-cell-depleted T cells, or PBMCs.

In the original analysis: Estimation of nucleated cell counts was performed using reference gene primer amplification. Repertoires were generated with immunoSEQ multiplex PCR, while TCRdb's copy carries only in-frame clones and drops some. That table supplies the V and J calls and clone size; D and trimming were determined from the DNA. The table has about 220,000 clones, over 60% seen once. V was clipped by 5 bases and J by 3 bases; unmatched bases: 6. The CDR3 contains 14 residues. The germline V gene has CDR1 SGHVS and CDR2 FNYEAQ. The TCR sequence derives from a woman in her seventies with acute or convalescent COVID-19. The genes are TRBV7-6 and TRBJ2-5; 7 nucleotides match TRBD2. Material for sequencing was peripheral blood. The CDR3 region has the DNA TGTGCCAGCAGCCTAATCGGACTAGAAGAGACCCAGTACTTC. Its translation: CASSLIGLEETQYF.